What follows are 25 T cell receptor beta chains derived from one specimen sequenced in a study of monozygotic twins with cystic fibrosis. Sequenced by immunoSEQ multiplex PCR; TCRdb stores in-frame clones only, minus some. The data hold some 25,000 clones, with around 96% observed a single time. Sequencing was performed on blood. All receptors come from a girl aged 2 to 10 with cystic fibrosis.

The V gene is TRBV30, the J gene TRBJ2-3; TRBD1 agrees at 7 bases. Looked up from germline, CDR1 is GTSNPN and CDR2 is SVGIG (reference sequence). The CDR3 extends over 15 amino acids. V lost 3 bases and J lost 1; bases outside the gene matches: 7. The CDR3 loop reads CAWRTRGSGTDTQYF. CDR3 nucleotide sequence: TGTGCCTGGAGGACCAGGGGGTCGGGCACAGATACGCAGTATTTT.

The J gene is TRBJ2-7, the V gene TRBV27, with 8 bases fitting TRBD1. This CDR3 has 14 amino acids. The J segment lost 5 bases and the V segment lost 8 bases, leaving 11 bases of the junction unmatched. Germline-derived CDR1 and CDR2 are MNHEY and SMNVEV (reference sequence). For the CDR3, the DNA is TGTGCCAGCTCTCCGAGACAGGGGTTCCACGAGCAGTACTTC. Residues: CASSPRQGFHEQYF.

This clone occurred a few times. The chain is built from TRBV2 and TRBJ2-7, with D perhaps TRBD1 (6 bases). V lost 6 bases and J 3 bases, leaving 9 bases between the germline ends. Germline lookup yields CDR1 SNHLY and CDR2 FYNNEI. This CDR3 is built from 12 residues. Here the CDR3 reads CASRQGYYEQYF. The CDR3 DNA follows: TGTGCCAGCAGGCAGGGGTACTACGAGCAGTACTTC.

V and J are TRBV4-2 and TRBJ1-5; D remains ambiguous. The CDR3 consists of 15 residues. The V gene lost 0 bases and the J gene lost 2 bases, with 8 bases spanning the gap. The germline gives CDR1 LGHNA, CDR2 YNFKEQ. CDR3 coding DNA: TGTGCCAGCAGCCAAGATCGGATTGGCAATCAGCCCCAGCATTTT. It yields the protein CASSQDRIGNQPQHF.

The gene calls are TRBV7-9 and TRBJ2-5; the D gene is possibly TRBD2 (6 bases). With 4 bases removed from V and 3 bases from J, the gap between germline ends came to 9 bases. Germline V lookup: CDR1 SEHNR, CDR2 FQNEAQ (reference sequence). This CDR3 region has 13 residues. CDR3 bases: TGTGCCAGCAGCTGGGACTTGGAAGAGACCCAGTACTTC. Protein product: CASSWDLEETQYF.

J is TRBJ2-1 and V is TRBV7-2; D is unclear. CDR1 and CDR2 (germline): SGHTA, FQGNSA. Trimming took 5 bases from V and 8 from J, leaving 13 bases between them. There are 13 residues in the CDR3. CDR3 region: CASSPSRLDEQFF. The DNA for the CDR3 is TGTGCCAGCAGCCCAAGCAGGTTGGATGAGCAGTTCTTC.

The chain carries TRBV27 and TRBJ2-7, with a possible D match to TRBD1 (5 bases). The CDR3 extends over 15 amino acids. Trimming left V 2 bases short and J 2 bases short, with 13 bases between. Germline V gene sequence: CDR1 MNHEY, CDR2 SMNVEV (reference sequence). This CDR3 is CASSLQWQGAYEQYF. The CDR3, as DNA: TGTGCCAGCAGTTTACAGTGGCAGGGTGCCTACGAGCAGTACTTC.

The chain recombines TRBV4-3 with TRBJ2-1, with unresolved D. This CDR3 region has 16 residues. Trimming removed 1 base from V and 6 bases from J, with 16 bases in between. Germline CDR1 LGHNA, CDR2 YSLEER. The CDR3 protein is CASSQGMADPFNEQFF. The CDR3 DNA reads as TGCGCCAGCAGCCAAGGGATGGCAGACCCCTTCAATGAGCAGTTCTTC.

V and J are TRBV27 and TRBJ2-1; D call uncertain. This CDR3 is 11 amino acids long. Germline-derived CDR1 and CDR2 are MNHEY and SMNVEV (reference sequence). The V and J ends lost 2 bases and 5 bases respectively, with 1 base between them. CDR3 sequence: CASSLNNEQFF. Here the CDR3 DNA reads TGTGCCAGCAGTTTAAACAATGAGCAGTTCTTC.

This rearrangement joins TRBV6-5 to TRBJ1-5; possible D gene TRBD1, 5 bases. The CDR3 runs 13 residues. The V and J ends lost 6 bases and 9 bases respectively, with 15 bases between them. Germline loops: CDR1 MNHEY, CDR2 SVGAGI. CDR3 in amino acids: CASRMTVLGPQHF. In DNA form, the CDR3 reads TGTGCCAGCAGGATGACAGTCTTGGGGCCCCAGCATTTT.

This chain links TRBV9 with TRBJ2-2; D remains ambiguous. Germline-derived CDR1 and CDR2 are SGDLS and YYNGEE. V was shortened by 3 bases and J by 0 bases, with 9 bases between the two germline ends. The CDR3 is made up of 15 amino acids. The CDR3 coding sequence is TGTGCCAGCAGCGGCGGTTGGTCGAACACCGGGGAGCTGTTTTTT. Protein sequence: CASSGGWSNTGELFF.

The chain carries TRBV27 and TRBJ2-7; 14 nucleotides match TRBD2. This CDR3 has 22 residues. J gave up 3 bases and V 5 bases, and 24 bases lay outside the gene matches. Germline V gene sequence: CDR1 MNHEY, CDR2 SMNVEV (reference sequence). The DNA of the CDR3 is TGTGCCAGCAGTACTTCCCGCCCGACTAGCGGGAGGGCCGGATATTCGAGCTACGAGCAGTACTTC. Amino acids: CASSTSRPTSGRAGYSSYEQYF.

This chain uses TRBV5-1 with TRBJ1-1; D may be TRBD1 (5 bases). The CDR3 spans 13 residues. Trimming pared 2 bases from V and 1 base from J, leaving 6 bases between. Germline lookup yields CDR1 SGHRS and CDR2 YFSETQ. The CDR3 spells CASSFTGNTEAFF. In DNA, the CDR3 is TGCGCCAGCAGCTTTACAGGGAACACTGAAGCTTTCTTT.

The CDR3 is CASSYDPGREQYF. The DNA of the CDR3 is TGTGCCAGCAGCTATGACCCGGGAAGGGAGCAGTACTTC. V gene TRBV11-2 combines with J gene TRBJ2-7; D may be TRBD2 (5 bases). The germline gives CDR1 SGHAT, CDR2 FQNNGV. Trimming left V 4 bases short and J 7 bases short, with 14 bases between. This CDR3 contains 13 residues.

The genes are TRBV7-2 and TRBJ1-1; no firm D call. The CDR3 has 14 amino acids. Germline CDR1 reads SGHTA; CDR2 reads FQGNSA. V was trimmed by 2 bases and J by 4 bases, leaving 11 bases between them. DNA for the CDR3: TGTGCCAGCAGCTTATTACAGAAAATCACTGAAGCTTTCTTT. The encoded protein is CASSLLQKITEAFF.

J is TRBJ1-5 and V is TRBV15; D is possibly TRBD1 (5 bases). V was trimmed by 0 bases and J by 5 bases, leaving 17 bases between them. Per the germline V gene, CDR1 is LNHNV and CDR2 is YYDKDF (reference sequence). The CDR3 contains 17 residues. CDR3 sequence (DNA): TGTGCCACCAGCAGAGATTTGGTCGGGGGGGGGTATCAGCCCCAGCATTTT. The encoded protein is CATSRDLVGGGYQPQHF.

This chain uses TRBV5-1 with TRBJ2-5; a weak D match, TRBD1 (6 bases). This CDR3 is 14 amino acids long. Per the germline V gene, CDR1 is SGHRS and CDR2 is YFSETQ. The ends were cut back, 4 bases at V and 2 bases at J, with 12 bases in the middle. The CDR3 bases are TGCGCCAGCAGCCAGGGGACGGGGCAAGAGACCCAGTACTTC. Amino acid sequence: CASSQGTGQETQYF.

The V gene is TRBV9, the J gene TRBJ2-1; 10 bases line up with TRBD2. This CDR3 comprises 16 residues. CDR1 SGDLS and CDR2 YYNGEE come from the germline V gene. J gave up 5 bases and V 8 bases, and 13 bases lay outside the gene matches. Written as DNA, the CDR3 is TGTGCCAGTGGAGTCACCGGGACTAGCGCCAACAATGAGCAGTTCTTC. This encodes CASGVTGTSANNEQFF.

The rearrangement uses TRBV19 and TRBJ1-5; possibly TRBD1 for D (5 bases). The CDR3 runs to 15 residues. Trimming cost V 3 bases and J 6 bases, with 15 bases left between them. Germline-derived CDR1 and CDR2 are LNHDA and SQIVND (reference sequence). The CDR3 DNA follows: TGTGCCAGTAGTATTCTCCGGGGCTGGAGTCAGCCCCAGCATTTT. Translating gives CASSILRGWSQPQHF.

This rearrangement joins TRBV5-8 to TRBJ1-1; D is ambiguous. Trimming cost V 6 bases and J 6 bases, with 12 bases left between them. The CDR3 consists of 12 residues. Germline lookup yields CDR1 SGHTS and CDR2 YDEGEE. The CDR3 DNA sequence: TGTGCCAGCACCCTTGGACGGGCTGAAGCTTTCTTT. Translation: CASTLGRAEAFF.

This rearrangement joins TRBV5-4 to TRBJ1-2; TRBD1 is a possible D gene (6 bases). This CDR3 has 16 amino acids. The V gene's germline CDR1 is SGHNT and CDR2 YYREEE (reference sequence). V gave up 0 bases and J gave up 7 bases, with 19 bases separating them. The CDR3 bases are TGTGCCAGCAGCTTGGGGGTTCCGTGGGGGGCGACTGGCTACACCTTC. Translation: CASSLGVPWGATGYTF.

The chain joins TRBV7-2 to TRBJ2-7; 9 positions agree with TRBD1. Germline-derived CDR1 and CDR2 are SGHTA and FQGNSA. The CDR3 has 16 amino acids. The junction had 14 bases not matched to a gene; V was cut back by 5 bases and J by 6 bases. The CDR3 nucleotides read TGTGCCAGCAGCCCAGCCGGGACAGGGTTTACGGGCGAGCAGTACTTC. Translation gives CASSPAGTGFTGEQYF.

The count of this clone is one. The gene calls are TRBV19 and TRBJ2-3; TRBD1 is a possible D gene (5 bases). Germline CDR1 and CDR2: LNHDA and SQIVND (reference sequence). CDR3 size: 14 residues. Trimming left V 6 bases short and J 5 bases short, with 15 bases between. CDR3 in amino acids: CASSKGPLGDTQYF. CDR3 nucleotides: TGTGCCAGTAGCAAGGGGCCCTTGGGAGATACGCAGTATTTT.

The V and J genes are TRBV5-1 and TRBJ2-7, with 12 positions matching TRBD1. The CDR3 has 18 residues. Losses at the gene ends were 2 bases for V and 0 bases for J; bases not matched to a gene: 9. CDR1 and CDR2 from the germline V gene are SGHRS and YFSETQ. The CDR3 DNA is TGCGCCAGCAGCTTCAAGGCCGGGACAGGGGGCGTCTCCTACGAGCAGTACTTC. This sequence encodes CASSFKAGTGGVSYEQYF.

The CDR3 region has the DNA TGCGCCAGCAGCCAAGAGGACAGGGGTACTGAAGCTTTCTTT. Its translation: CASSQEDRGTEAFF. The V gene is TRBV4-1, the J gene TRBJ1-1; 9 nucleotides line up with TRBD1. The V gene's germline CDR1 is MGHRA and CDR2 YSYEKL. With V trimmed by 0 bases and J by 5 bases, 1 base remained unmatched. This CDR3 has 14 amino acids.